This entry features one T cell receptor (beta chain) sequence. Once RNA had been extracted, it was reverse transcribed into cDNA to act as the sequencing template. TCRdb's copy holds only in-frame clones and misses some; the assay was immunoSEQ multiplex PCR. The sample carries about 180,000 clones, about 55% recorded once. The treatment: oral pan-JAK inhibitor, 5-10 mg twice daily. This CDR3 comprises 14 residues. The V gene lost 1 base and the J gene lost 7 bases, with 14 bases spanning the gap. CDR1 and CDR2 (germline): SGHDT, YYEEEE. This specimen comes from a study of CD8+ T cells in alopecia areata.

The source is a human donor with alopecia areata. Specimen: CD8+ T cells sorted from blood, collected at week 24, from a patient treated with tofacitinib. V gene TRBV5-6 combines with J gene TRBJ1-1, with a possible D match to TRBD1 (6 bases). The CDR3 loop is CASSLRQERGEAFF. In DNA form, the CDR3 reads TGTGCCAGCAGCTTGCGACAGGAAAGGGGTGAAGCTTTCTTT. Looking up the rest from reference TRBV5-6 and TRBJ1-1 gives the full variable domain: DAGVTQSPTHLIKTRGQQVTLRCSPKSGHDTVSWYQQALGQGPQFIFQYYEEEERQRGNFPDRFSGHQFPNYSSELNVNALLLGDSALYLCASSLRQERGEAFFGQGTRLTVV.